Below, one TCR beta chain is given with its context. No antigen is known for it. The sample originates from a study of cytomegalovirus exposure and HLA in healthy donors. The wider study: Both the approximately 130 validation repertoires and the roughly 700 first-cohort repertoires used the same platform, as reported by a later analysis.

Findings of the study overall: Altogether, 150 to 200 TCR beta chains were recorded as cytomegalovirus-associated.

The donors were members of the 120-subject validation cohort (separate from the roughly 670-subject first cohort). CDR3 size: 14 residues. Per germline, CDR1 MDHEN and CDR2 SYDVKM. V was pared by 3 bases and J by 1 base, with 8 bases between. Libraries were prepared by immunoSEQ multiplex PCR; TCRdb keeps only in-frame clonotypes and omits some of them. This table has about 360,000 clones, around 86% appearing once. Sequencing was carried out using PBMCs. The chain recombines TRBV28 with TRBJ2-3; D unclear. The TCR was taken from a woman under 30 in good health and CMV-seronegative. The CDR3 DNA is TGTGCCAGCAGTTTCCTACCCCGCACAGATACGCAGTATTTT. Protein: CASSFLPRTDTQYF.